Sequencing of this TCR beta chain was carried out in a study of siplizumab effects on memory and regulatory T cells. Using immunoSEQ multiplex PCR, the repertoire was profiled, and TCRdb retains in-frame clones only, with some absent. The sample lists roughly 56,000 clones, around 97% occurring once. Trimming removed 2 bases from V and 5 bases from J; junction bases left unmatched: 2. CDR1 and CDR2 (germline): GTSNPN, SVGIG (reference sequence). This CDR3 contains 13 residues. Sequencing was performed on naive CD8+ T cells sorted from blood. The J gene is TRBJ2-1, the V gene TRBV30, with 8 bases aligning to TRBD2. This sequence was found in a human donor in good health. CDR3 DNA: TGTGCCTGGAGTCTAGCGGGTCACAATGAGCAGTTCTTC. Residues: CAWSLAGHNEQFF.